Listed below are T cell receptor beta chains from one sample, sequenced in a study of neurological immune-mediated disorders. TCRdb itself ran the 5' RACE reads through MiXCR, one entry per CDR3 protein. The sample lists 67,000 or so distinct CDR3 sequences, roughly an eighth occurring once. Sequencing was carried out using PBMCs. These receptor sequences come from a female donor with HTLV-1-associated myelopathy (HAM/TSP). Each CDR3 is given with its conserved first and last residue. D genes are given only for firm matches. Clone sizes are given selectively: once, few, many, or a class where the clone is expanded.

J gene | D gene | clone size | V gene | CDR3 protein | CDR3 DNA
TRBJ2-6 | . | many | TRBV29-1 | CSASFGNSGANVLTF | TGCAGCGCCTCCTTTGGGAACTCTGGGGCCAACGTCCTGACTTTC
TRBJ2-3 | TRBD1 | many | TRBV4-1 | CASSPTRTGGITDTQYF | TGCGCCAGCAGCCCCACGCGGACAGGCGGCATCACAGATACGCAGTATTTT
TRBJ1-1 | . | . | TRBV4-1 | CASSQDWGIPNTEAFF | TGCGCCAGCAGCCAAGACTGGGGAATTCCGAACACTGAAGCTTTCTTT
TRBJ2-3 | TRBD1 | many | TRBV7-2 | CASSLTGGGADTQYF | TGTGCCAGCAGCTTAACAGGGGGCGGGGCAGATACGCAGTATTTT
TRBJ1-2 | . | many | TRBV5-1 | CASSSTPATRAGGYTF | TGCGCCAGCAGCTCCACCCCGGCCACAAGGGCGGGCGGCTACACCTTC
TRBJ2-5 | TRBD1 | . | TRBV2 | CASKTGEETQYF | TGTGCCAGCAAAACAGGGGAAGAGACCCAGTACTTC
TRBJ1-1 | . | medium-sized | TRBV29-1 | CSVGRQGNTEAFF | TGCAGCGTTGGGCGGCAGGGTAACACTGAAGCTTTCTTT
TRBJ2-2 | TRBD1 | . | TRBV9 | CASIRTGSIGELFF | TGTGCCAGCATTAGGACAGGGTCGATCGGGGAGCTGTTTTTT
TRBJ2-4 | . | many | TRBV5-6 | CASRLNGDLNIQYF | TGTGCCAGCAGGCTCAACGGGGACCTGAACATTCAGTACTTC
TRBJ2-1 | TRBD2 | many | TRBV5-1 | CASSHRGGGYNEQFF | TGCGCCAGCAGTCACCGCGGGGGGGGTTACAATGAGCAGTTCTTC
TRBJ1-2 | . | many | TRBV5-1 | CASSSAGDRSGYTF | TGCGCCAGCAGCTCAGCAGGGGATCGGAGCGGCTACACCTTC
TRBJ1-1 | . | many | TRBV12-3/TRBV12-4 | CASSLMGAEAFF | TGTGCCAGCAGTTTGATGGGGGCTGAAGCTTTCTTT
TRBJ2-7 | TRBD2 | many | TRBV20-1 | CSARVTSGGNEQYF | TGCAGTGCTAGAGTGACTAGCGGGGGTAACGAGCAGTACTTC
TRBJ1-1 | . | many | TRBV7-8 | CASSFWSVNTEAFF | TGTGCCAGCAGCTTTTGGAGCGTGAACACTGAAGCTTTCTTT
TRBJ2-2 | TRBD1 | . | TRBV6-5 | CASSGGQVPNTGELFF | TGTGCCAGCAGTGGAGGACAGGTTCCCAACACCGGGGAGCTGTTTTTT
TRBJ2-1 | TRBD1 | many | TRBV24-1 | CATSDLRTGTPGNEQFF | TGTGCCACCAGTGATTTACGGACAGGGACTCCTGGCAATGAGCAGTTCTTC
TRBJ2-4 | TRBD2 | many | TRBV4-1 | CASSPGGGRAKNIQYF | TGCGCCAGCAGCCCCGGCGGGGGGAGAGCCAAAAACATTCAGTACTTC
TRBJ2-5 | . | many | TRBV12-3/TRBV12-4 | CASSPYQETQYF | TGTGCCAGCAGTCCGTACCAAGAGACCCAGTACTTC
TRBJ2-7 | TRBD1 | . | TRBV5-5 | CASIRDRDRVREQYF | TGTGCCAGCATTCGGGACCGGGACAGGGTCCGTGAGCAGTACTTC
TRBJ2-3 | . | many | TRBV9 | CASSGTRLRGDTQYF | TGTGCCAGCAGCGGAACCCGACTTAGGGGGGATACGCAGTATTTT
TRBJ2-6 | . | many | TRBV25-1 | CASSEGGSGANVLTF | TGTGCCAGCAGTGAAGGAGGGTCTGGGGCCAACGTCCTGACTTTC
TRBJ2-1 | . | . | TRBV20-1 | CSAFAGGNEQFF | TGCAGTGCCTTCGCAGGGGGGAATGAGCAGTTCTTC
TRBJ2-3 | TRBD1 | many | TRBV5-1 | CASSWRQGVVDTQYF | TGCGCCAGCAGCTGGCGACAGGGGGTGGTCGATACGCAGTATTTT
TRBJ1-2 | TRBD1 | many | TRBV5-1 | CASRPRQGPYGYTF | TGCGCCAGCAGGCCCAGACAGGGACCCTATGGCTACACCTTC
TRBJ2-3 | TRBD2 | many | TRBV20-1 | CSARGGGQSTDTQYF | TGCAGTGCTAGGGGCGGGGGGCAAAGCACAGATACGCAGTATTTT
TRBJ2-7 | TRBD2 | many | TRBV7-2 | CASSVGTSGRRIGYEQYF | TGTGCCAGCAGCGTGGGGACTAGCGGACGCCGAATCGGGTACGAGCAGTACTTC
TRBJ1-1 | . | many | TRBV20-1 | CSASRHADTEAFF | TGCAGTGCCTCCAGACATGCGGACACTGAAGCTTTCTTT
TRBJ1-4 | . | many | TRBV6-1 | CASTQSRVEKLFF | TGTGCCAGCACTCAAAGCAGGGTTGAAAAACTGTTTTTT
TRBJ1-1 | TRBD1 | many | TRBV12-3/TRBV12-4 | CASRPTGGTEAFF | TGTGCCAGCAGACCTACAGGGGGCACTGAAGCTTTCTTT
TRBJ2-7 | . | . | TRBV7-8 | CASSLVGTVVEQYF | TGTGCCAGCAGCTTAGTAGGGACCGTGGTCGAACAGTACTTC
TRBJ1-5 | . | many | TRBV7-2 | CASSFYWQMNQPQHF | TGTGCCAGCAGCTTTTACTGGCAGATGAATCAGCCCCAGCATTTT
TRBJ2-3 | . | many | TRBV18 | CASSPITGITDTQYF | TGTGCCAGCTCACCAATCACCGGAATCACAGATACGCAGTATTTT
TRBJ1-5 | TRBD1 | many | TRBV28 | CASSLAGGPYQPQHF | TGTGCCAGCAGCTTGGCAGGGGGACCGTATCAGCCCCAGCATTTT
TRBJ2-5 | . | many | TRBV27 | CASRRGWGMETQYF | TGTGCCAGCCGTCGTGGTTGGGGGATGGAGACCCAGTACTTC
TRBJ2-5 | . | . | TRBV7-9 | CASSLAPGQGERETQYF | TGTGCCAGCAGCTTAGCCCCCGGGCAGGGAGAGAGAGAGACCCAGTACTTC
TRBJ1-2 | . | many | TRBV6-5 | CASSPPAGMNYGYTF | TGTGCCAGCAGTCCCCCGGCAGGGATGAACTATGGCTACACCTTC
TRBJ2-7 | . | many | TRBV29-1 | CSVEESSYEQYF | TGCAGCGTTGAGGAGAGCTCCTACGAGCAGTACTTC
TRBJ1-1 | TRBD1 | many | TRBV5-1 | CASSSDRGANTEAFF | TGCGCCAGCAGCTCGGACAGGGGGGCGAACACTGAAGCTTTCTTT
TRBJ2-2 | . | many | TRBV20-1 | CSARDHGQNTGELFF | TGCAGTGCTAGAGATCACGGACAAAACACCGGGGAGCTGTTTTTT
TRBJ1-2 | TRBD1 | . | TRBV2 | CASRAGTGDGYTF | TGTGCCAGCAGGGCCGGGACAGGAGATGGCTACACCTTC
TRBJ2-2 | . | many | TRBV5-1 | CASSLGRSNTGELFF | TGCGCCAGCAGCTTGGGTAGATCTAACACCGGGGAGCTGTTTTTT
TRBJ2-3 | . | many | TRBV20-1 | CSARDSRRGTDTQYF | TGCAGTGCTAGAGATAGCCGCAGGGGCACAGATACGCAGTATTTT
TRBJ2-7 | TRBD1 | many | TRBV11-2 | CASSPIRDRDRSYEQYF | TGTGCCAGCAGCCCAATAAGAGACCGGGACAGGTCCTACGAGCAGTACTTC
TRBJ1-3 | . | many | TRBV12-3/TRBV12-4 | CASRATGGHGNTIYF | TGTGCCAGCAGAGCGACAGGTGGCCACGGAAACACCATATATTTT
TRBJ2-3 | . | . | TRBV2 | CASSDGRGERDTQYF | TGTGCCAGCAGTGACGGCAGGGGAGAGCGGGATACGCAGTATTTT
TRBJ2-1 | . | many | TRBV28 | CATSNMAMPQFF | TGTGCCACCTCAAACATGGCTATGCCGCAGTTCTTC
TRBJ1-5 | TRBD1 | many | TRBV9 | CASSAGQGRDQPQHF | TGTGCCAGCAGCGCCGGACAGGGGCGAGACCAGCCCCAGCATTTT
TRBJ1-4 | . | many | TRBV5-1 | CASSLGGPNEKLFF | TGCGCCAGCAGCTTGGGAGGGCCTAATGAAAAACTGTTTTTT
TRBJ2-7 | TRBD1 | many | TRBV9 | CASSERTGGLVNEQYF | TGTGCCAGCAGCGAGAGGACAGGGGGACTAGTTAACGAGCAGTACTTC
TRBJ2-2 | TRBD1 | many | TRBV5-1 | CASSSPGQMNTGELFF | TGCGCCAGCAGCTCTCCGGGACAGATGAACACCGGGGAGCTGTTTTTT
TRBJ2-6 | . | . | TRBV12-3/TRBV12-4 | CASSMRTIITGANVLTF | TGTGCCAGCAGCATGCGGACAATCATAACTGGGGCCAACGTCCTGACTTTC
TRBJ1-1 | . | . | TRBV5-1 | CANSLEGGYTEDFF | TGCGCCAACAGCTTGGAAGGGGGATACACTGAAGATTTCTTT
TRBJ1-1 | . | many | TRBV20-1 | CSANRRANTEAFF | TGCAGTGCTAATAGGAGGGCGAACACTGAAGCTTTCTTT
TRBJ2-3 | TRBD2 | few | TRBV12-3/TRBV12-4 | CASSSLLAGRADTQYF | TGTGCCAGCAGTTCCCTGCTGGCAGGGAGGGCAGATACGCAGTATTTT